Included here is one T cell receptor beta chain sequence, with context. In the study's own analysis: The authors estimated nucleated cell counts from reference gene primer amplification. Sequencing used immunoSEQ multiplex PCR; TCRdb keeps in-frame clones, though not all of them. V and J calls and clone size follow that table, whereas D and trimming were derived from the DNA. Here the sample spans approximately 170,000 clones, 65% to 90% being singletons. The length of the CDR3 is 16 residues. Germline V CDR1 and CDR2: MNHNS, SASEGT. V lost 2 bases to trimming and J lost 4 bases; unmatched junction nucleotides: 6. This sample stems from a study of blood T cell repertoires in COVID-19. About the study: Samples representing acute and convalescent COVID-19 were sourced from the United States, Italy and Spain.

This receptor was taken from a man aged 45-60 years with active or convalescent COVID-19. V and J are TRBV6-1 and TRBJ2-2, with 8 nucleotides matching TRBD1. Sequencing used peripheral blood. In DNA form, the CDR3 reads TGTGCCAGCAGTGAACGGACAGGGCCATCCACCGGGGAGCTGTTTTTT. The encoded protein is CASSERTGPSTGELFF.